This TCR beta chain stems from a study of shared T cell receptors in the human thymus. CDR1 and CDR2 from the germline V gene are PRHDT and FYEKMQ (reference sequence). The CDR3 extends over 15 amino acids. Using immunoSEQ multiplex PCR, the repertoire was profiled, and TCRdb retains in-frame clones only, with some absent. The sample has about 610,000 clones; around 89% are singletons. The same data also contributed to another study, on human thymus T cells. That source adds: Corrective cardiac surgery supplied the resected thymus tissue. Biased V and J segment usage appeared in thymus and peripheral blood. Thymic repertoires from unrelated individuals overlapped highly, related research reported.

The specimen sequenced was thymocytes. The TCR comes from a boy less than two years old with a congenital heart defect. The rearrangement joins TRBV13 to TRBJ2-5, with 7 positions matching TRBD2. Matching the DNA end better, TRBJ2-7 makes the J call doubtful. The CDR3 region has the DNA TGTGCCAGCAGCTTAGGAGGGAGGGCCTCCTACGAGCAGTACTTC. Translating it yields CASSLGGRASYEQYF.